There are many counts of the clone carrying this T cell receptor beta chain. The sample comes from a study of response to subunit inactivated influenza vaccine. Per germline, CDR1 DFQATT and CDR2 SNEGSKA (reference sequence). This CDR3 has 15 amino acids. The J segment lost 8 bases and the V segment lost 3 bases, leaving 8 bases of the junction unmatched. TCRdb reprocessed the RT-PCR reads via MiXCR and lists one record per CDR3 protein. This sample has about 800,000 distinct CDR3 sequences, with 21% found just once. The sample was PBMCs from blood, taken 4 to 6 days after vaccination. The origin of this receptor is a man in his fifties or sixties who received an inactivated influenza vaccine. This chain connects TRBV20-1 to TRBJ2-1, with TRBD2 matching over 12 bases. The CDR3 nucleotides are TGCAGTGCTAGTCCGACTAGCGGGAGTCTCGATGAGCAGTTCTTC. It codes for CSASPTSGSLDEQFF.